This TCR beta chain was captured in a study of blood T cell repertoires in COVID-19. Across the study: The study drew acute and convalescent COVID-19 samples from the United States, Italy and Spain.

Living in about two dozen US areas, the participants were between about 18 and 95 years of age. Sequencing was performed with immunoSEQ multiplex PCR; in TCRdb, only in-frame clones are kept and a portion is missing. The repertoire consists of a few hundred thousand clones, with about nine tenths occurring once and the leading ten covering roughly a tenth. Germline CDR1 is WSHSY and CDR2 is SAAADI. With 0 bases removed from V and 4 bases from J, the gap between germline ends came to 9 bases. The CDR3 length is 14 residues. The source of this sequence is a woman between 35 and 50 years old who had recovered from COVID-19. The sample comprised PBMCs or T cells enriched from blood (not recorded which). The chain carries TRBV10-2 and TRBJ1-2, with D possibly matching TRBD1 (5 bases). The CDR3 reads CASSESFGGYGYTF. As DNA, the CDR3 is TGCGCCAGCAGTGAGTCATTCGGGGGCTATGGCTACACCTTC.